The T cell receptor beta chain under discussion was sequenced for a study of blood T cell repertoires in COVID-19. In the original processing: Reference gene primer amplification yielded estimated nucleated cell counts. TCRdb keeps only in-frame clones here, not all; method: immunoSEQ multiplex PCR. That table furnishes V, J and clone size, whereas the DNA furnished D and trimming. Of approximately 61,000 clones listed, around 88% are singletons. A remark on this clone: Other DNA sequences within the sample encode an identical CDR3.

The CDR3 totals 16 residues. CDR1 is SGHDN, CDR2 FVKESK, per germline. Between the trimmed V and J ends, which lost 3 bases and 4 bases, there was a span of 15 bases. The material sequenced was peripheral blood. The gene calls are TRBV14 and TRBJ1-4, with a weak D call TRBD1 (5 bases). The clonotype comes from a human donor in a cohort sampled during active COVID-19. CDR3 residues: CASSHGTGTFNEKLFF. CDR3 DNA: TGTGCCAGCAGCCATGGGACCGGGACTTTTAATGAAAAACTGTTTTTT.